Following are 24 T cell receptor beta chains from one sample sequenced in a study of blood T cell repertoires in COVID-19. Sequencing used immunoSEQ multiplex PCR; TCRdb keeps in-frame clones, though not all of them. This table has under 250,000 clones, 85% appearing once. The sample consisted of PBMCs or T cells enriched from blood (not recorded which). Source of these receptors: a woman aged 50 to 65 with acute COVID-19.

The CDR3 sequence: CASSPMTGRETQYF. DNA of the CDR3: TGTGCCAGCAGCCCGATGACAGGGAGGGAGACCCAGTACTTC. The V and J genes are TRBV11-2 and TRBJ2-5; D perhaps matches TRBD1 (7 bases). Germline loops: CDR1 SGHAT, CDR2 FQNNGV. Trimming pared 5 bases from V and 5 bases from J, leaving 15 bases between. The CDR3 is 14 residues long. Full variable domain (remainder filled in from reference TRBV11-2 and TRBJ2-5): EAGVAQSPRYKIIEKRQSVAFWCNPISGHATLYWYQQILGQGPKLLIQFQNNGVVDDSQLPKDRFSAERLKGVDSTLKIQPAKLEDSAVYLCASSPMTGRETQYFGPGTRLLVL.

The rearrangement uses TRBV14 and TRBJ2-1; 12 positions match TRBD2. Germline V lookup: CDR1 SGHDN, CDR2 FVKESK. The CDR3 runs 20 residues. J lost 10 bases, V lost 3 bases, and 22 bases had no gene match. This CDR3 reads CASSQDRAGTSGRAGREQFF. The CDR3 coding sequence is TGTGCCAGCAGCCAGGACAGAGCCGGGACTAGCGGGCGGGCAGGTAGGGAGCAGTTCTTC.

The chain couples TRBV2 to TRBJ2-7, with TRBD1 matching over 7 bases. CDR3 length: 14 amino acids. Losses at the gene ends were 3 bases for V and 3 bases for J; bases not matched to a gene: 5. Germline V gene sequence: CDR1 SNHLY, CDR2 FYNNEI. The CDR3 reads CASSEGRGIYEQYF. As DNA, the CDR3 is TGTGCCAGCAGTGAGGGCAGGGGGATCTACGAGCAGTACTTC.

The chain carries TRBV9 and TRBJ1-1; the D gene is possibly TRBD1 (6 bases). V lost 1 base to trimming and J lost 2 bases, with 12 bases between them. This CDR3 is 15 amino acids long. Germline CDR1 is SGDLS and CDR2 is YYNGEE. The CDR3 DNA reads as TGTGCCAGCAGCGTACAGGGGAGTCGTAACACTGAAGCTTTCTTT. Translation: CASSVQGSRNTEAFF.

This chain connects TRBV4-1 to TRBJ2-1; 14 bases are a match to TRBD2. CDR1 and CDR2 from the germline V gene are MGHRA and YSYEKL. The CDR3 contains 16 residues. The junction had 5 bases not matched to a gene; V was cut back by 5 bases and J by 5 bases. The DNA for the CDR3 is TGCGCCAGCAGCATCCGACTAGCGGGGGGGAACAATGAGCAGTTCTTC. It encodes CASSIRLAGGNNEQFF.

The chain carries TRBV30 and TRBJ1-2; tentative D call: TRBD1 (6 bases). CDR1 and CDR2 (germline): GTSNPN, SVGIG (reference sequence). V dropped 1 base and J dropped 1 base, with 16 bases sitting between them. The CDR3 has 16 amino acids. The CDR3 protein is CAWSARPGHINYGYTF. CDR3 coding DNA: TGTGCCTGGAGTGCCCGCCCGGGACACATTAACTATGGCTACACCTTC.

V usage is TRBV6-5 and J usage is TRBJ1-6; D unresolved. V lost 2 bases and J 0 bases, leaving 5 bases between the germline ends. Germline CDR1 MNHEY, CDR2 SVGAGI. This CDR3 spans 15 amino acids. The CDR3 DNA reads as TGTGCCAGCAGTTACACCAGCTCCTATAATTCACCCCTCCACTTT. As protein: CASSYTSSYNSPLHF.

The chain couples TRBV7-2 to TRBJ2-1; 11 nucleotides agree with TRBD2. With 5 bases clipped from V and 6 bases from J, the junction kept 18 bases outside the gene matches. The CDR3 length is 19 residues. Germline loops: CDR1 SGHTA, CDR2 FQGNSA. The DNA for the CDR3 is TGTGCCAGCAGCGCAGTGTCCACTACTCTAGCGGGGGGCCCCAATGAGCAGTTCTTC. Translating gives CASSAVSTTLAGGPNEQFF.

The CDR3 DNA reads as TGTGCCAGCAGCTTGGTACAGGGGGCGGAGGGCTACACCTTC. Its translation: CASSLVQGAEGYTF. V usage is TRBV5-4 and J usage is TRBJ1-2; 9 nucleotides align to TRBD1. This CDR3 has 14 residues. The J segment lost 8 bases and the V segment lost 0 bases, leaving 5 bases of the junction unmatched. Germline CDR1 SGHNT, CDR2 YYREEE (reference sequence).

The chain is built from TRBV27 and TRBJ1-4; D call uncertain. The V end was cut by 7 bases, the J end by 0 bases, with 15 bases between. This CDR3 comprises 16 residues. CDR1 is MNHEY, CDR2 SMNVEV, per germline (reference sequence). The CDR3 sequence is CASTPGKRPTNEKLFF. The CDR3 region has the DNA TGTGCCAGCACTCCGGGGAAGCGACCAACTAATGAAAAACTGTTTTTT.

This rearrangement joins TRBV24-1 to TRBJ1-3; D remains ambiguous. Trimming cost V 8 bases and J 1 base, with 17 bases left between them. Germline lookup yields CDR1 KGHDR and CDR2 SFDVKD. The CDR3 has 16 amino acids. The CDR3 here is CATTNLLGASGNTIYF. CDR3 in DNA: TGTGCCACCACTAACCTCCTGGGAGCTTCTGGAAACACCATATATTTT.

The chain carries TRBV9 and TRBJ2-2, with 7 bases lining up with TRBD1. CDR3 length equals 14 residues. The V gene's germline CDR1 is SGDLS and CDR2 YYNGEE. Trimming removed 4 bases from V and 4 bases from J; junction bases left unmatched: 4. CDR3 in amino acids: CASSTGQITGELFF. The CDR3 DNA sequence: TGTGCCAGCAGCACGGGACAGATCACCGGGGAGCTGTTTTTT.

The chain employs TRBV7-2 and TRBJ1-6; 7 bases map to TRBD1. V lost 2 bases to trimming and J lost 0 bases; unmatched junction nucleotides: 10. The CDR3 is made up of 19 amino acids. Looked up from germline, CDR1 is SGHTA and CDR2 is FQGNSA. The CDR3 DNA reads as TGTGCCAGCAGCTTAACTCAGGGGGGTTCGAGCTCCTATAATTCACCCCTCCACTTT. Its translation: CASSLTQGGSSSYNSPLHF.

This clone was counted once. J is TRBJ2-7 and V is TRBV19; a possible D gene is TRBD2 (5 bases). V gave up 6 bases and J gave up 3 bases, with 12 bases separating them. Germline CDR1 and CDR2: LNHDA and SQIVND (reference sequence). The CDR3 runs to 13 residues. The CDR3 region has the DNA TGTGCCAGTAGCGGTACGGAGGACTACGAGCAGTACTTC. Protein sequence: CASSGTEDYEQYF. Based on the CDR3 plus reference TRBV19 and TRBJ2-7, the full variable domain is DGGITQSPKYLFRKEGQNVTLSCEQNLNHDAMYWYRQDPGQGLRLIYYSQIVNDFQKGDIAEGYSVSREKKESFPLTVTSAQKNPTAFYLCASSGTEDYEQYFGPGTRLTVT.

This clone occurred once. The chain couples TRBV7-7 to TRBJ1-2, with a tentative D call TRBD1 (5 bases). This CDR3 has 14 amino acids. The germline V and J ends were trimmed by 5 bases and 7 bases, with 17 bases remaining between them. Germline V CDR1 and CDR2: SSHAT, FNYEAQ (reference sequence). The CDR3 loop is CASSPVQGSGGYTF. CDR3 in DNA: TGTGCCAGCAGCCCAGTCCAGGGAAGTGGTGGCTACACCTTC.

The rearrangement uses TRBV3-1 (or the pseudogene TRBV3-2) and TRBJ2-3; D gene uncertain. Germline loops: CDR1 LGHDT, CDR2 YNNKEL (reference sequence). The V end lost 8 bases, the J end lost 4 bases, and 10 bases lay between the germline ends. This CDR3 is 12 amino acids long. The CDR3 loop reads CASSVLSDTQYF. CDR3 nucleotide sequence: TGTGCCAGCTCAGTGCTCTCAGATACGCAGTATTTT.

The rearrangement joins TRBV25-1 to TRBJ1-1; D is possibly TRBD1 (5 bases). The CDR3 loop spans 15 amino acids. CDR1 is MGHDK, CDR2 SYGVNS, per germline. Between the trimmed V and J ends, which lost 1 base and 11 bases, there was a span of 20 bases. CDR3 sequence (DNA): TGTGCCAGCAGTGAATCGAGGACCTTATGGGGGAGGGCTTTCTTT. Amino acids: CASSESRTLWGRAFF.

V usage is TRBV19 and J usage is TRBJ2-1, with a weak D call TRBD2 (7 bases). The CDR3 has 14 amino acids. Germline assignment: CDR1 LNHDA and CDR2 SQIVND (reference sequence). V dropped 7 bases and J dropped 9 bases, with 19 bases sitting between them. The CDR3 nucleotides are TGTGCCAGTATGGGAGGGGGGGTATCAAGTGAGCAGTTCTTC. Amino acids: CASMGGGVSSEQFF.

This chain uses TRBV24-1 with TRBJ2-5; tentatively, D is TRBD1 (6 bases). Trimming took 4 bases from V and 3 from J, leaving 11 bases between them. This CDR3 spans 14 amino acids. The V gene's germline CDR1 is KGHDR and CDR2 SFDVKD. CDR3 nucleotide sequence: TGTGCCACCAGTGACCCGAACAGGGAAGAGACCCAGTACTTC. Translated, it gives CATSDPNREETQYF.

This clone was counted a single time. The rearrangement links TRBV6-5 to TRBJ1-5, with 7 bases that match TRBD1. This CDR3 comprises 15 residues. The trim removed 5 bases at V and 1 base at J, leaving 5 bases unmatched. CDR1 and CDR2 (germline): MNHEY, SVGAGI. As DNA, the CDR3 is TGTGCCAGCAGTCGACAGGGCCCGAGCAATCAGCCCCAGCATTTT. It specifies CASSRQGPSNQPQHF.

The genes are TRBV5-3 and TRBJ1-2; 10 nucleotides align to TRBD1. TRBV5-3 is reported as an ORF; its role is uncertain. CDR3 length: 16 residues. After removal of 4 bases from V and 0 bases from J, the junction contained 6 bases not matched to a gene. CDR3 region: CARSGGTGAANYGYTF. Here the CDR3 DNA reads TGTGCCAGAAGCGGGGGGACAGGGGCAGCTAACTATGGCTACACCTTC.

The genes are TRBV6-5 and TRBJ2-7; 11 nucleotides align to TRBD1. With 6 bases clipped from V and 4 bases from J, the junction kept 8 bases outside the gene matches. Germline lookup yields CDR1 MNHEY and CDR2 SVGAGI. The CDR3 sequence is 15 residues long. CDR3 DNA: TGTGCCAGCAGCCCCTGGGGACAGGGGGTTTACGAGCAGTACTTC. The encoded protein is CASSPWGQGVYEQYF.

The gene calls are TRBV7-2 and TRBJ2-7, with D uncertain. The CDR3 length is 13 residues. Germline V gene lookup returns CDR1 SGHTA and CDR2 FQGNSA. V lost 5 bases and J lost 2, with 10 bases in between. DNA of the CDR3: TGTGCCAGCAGCCCGGGTCGCGCCTACGAGCAGTACTTC. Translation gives CASSPGRAYEQYF.

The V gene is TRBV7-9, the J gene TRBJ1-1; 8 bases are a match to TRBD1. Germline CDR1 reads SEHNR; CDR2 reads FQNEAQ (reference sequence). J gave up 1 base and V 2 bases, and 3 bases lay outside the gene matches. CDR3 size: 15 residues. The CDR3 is CASSLYGQGNTEAFF. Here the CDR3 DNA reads TGTGCCAGCAGCTTATACGGACAGGGGAACACTGAAGCTTTCTTT.